One sample yielded the 2 T cell receptor beta chains listed below, sequenced in a study of response to subunit inactivated influenza vaccine. TCRdb itself ran the RT-PCR reads through MiXCR, one entry per CDR3 protein. Of about 780,000 distinct CDR3 sequences in the sample, approximately 18% were seen once. The sequencing here drew on PBMCs from blood, taken approximately 5 days after vaccination. The receptor source for this set is a man aged 45-65 years who received an inactivated influenza vaccine.

This clonotype came up a few times. The junction does not match germline at one end; this may be a read error. The chain combines TRBV7-2 with TRBJ2-3, with a weak D call TRBD2 (7 bases). This CDR3 spans 14 amino acids. Germline V gives CDR1 SGHTA, CDR2 FQGNSA. Written as DNA, the CDR3 is TGTGCCAGCAGCTTGGGGGGGGCAGCATCCTCCCAGGATTTT. Translation gives CASSLGGAASSQDF. Full variable domain (missing parts from reference TRBV7-2 and TRBJ2-3): GAGVSQSPSNKVTEKGKDVELRCDPISGHTALYWYRQSLGQGLEFLIYFQGNSAPDKSGLPSDRFSAERTGGSVSTLTIQRTQQEDSAVYLCASSLGGAASSQDFGPGTRLTVL.

The chain carries TRBV12-3 or TRBV12-4 and TRBJ2-7, with TRBD1 matching 11 bases. Losses at the gene ends were 3 bases for V and 3 bases for J; bases not matched to a gene: 4. This CDR3 has 15 amino acids. In nucleotides, the CDR3 is TGTGCCAGCAGTTTTAAAGGGACAGGGGGCTACGAGCAGTACTTC. Translation gives CASSFKGTGGYEQYF.